These 31 T cell receptor beta chains were sequenced from one sample in a study of cytomegalovirus exposure and HLA in healthy donors. Use of 60 Vbeta and 13 Jbeta primers characterized the PCR. TCRdb keeps only in-frame clones here, not all; method: immunoSEQ multiplex PCR. Of 110,000 to 150,000 clones in the sample, about 77% were seen once. The sample was PBMCs. All receptors derive from a male donor in good health and CMV-seronegative.

V gene TRBV28 combines with J gene TRBJ1-1; D is uncertain. The CDR3 spans 14 residues. Germline assignment: CDR1 MDHEN and CDR2 SYDVKM. Deletions cut 6 bases from V and 1 base from J, with 12 bases between. The CDR3: CASSPPTKNTEAFF. In nucleotides, the CDR3 is TGTGCCAGCAGCCCCCCGACAAAGAACACTGAAGCTTTCTTT.

The chain has TRBV6-5 and TRBJ2-1; 7 bases map to TRBD1. In germline, CDR1 is MNHEY, CDR2 SVGAGI. This CDR3 has 14 residues. V shed 5 bases, J shed 6 bases, and the junction held 7 bases outside the gene matches. CDR3 DNA: TGTGCCAGCAGTGGTTGGCGACAGGGCAATGAGCAGTTCTTC. It is translated as CASSGWRQGNEQFF.

This sequence joins TRBV6-5 and TRBJ2-3; tentative D call: TRBD2 (6 bases). The CDR3 length is 14 residues. From germline, CDR1 is MNHEY and CDR2 SVGAGI. The germline V and J ends were trimmed by 7 bases and 2 bases, with 13 bases remaining between them. The CDR3: CASNPGLPTDTQYF. Here the CDR3 DNA reads TGTGCCAGCAATCCGGGACTCCCCACAGATACGCAGTATTTT.

This clone was recorded a few times. The V and J genes are TRBV18 and TRBJ1-1, with D unclear. Germline V lookup: CDR1 KGHSH, CDR2 LQKENI. The length of the CDR3 is 14 residues. Trimming shortened V by 6 bases and J by 7 bases, and 18 bases separated the two germline ends. Here the CDR3 reads CASSPPMSSGEAFF. In nucleotides, the CDR3 is TGTGCCAGCTCCCCGCCGATGTCTAGTGGTGAAGCTTTCTTT.

A single count supports this clone. This chain connects TRBV7-6 to TRBJ2-5, with D perhaps TRBD2 (5 bases). The CDR3 extends over 15 amino acids. Germline-derived CDR1 and CDR2 are SGHVS and FNYEAQ. V lost 5 bases, J lost 5 bases, and 18 bases lay in between. CDR3 amino acids: CASSLLGGSGETQYF. CDR3 sequence (DNA): TGTGCCAGCAGCCTGCTGGGTGGGAGTGGGGAGACCCAGTACTTC.

The chain employs TRBV19 and TRBJ1-5; 7 nucleotides line up with TRBD1. J lost 0 bases, V lost 8 bases, and 4 bases had no gene match. The CDR3 totals 14 residues. CDR1 is LNHDA, CDR2 SQIVND, per germline (reference sequence). CDR3 residues: CASATGRSNQPQHF. The CDR3 nucleotides are TGTGCCAGTGCGACAGGGCGTAGCAATCAGCCCCAGCATTTT.

Remarks on this clone: Mismatch with germline at one junction end may stem from a read error. The V and J genes are TRBV5-1 and TRBJ2-1, with TRBD1 as a possible D gene (6 bases). CDR3 length: 14 amino acids. CDR1 and CDR2 (germline): SGHRS, YFSETQ. CDR3 region: CASSAGGGYDEQFF. DNA of the CDR3: TGCGCCAGCAGCGCGGGTGGGGGCTACGATGAGCAGTTCTTC. Filled out from reference TRBV5-1 and TRBJ2-1, the complete variable domain reads KAGVTQTPRYLIKTRGQQVTLSCSPISGHRSVSWYQQTPGQGLQFLFEYFSETQRNKGNFPGRFSGRQFSNSRSEMNVSTLELGDSALYLCASSAGGGYDEQFFGPGTRLTVL.

The chain uses TRBV14 and TRBJ2-5; TRBD2 matches at 7 bases. The V gene's germline CDR1 is SGHDN and CDR2 FVKESK. V dropped 1 base and J dropped 7; count of bases not matched to a gene: 3. There are 13 residues in the CDR3. The CDR3 region is CASSQGLAGTQYF. The CDR3 DNA follows: TGTGCCAGCAGCCAAGGACTAGCCGGGACCCAGTACTTC.

The V and J genes are TRBV19 and TRBJ1-3; 7 bases align to TRBD1. The CDR3 has 15 residues. V gave up 8 bases and J gave up 1 base; unmatched junction bases: 8. Germline CDR1 LNHDA, CDR2 SQIVND (reference sequence). The CDR3 DNA reads TGTGCCAGTGAGAGGGGGCGGCCATCTGGAAACACCATATATTTT. It is translated as CASERGRPSGNTIYF.

The V call is TRBV7-8, the J call TRBJ2-1, with 7 bases aligning to TRBD2. Germline V gene sequence: CDR1 SGHVS, CDR2 FQNEAQ. This CDR3 is built from 16 residues. The J segment lost 7 bases and the V segment lost 4 bases, leaving 13 bases of the junction unmatched. The CDR3 DNA sequence: TGTGCCAGCAGCTCCCAGATGGGACTATCTGGTAATGAGCAGTTCTTC. As protein: CASSSQMGLSGNEQFF.

The rearrangement links TRBV4-3 to TRBJ2-2; 9 nucleotides align to TRBD2. CDR1 and CDR2 from the germline V gene are LGHNA and YSLEER. J gave up 2 bases and V 0 bases, and 4 bases lay outside the gene matches. The CDR3 consists of 17 residues. CDR3 sequence: CASSQDGGGANTGELFF. The CDR3 DNA is TGCGCCAGCAGCCAAGATGGCGGGGGGGCTAACACCGGGGAGCTGTTTTTT.

This sequence joins TRBV7-8 and TRBJ2-1; 9 bases are a match to TRBD2. The CDR3 length is 17 residues. V lost 5 bases to trimming and J lost 0 bases; unmatched junction nucleotides: 8. Germline-derived CDR1 and CDR2 are SGHVS and FQNEAQ. The CDR3 DNA follows: TGTGCCAGCAGCCTTTTCCAGCGGGGGGCCTCCTACAATGAGCAGTTCTTC. Translation: CASSLFQRGASYNEQFF.

The CDR3 DNA sequence: TGCAGCGTTGAAGATCGGCGGCCCTATGGCTACACCTTC. Translated, it gives CSVEDRRPYGYTF. This chain joins TRBV29-1 and TRBJ1-2, with D hard to call. The CDR3 has 13 amino acids. V gave up 0 bases and J gave up 4 bases, with 9 bases separating them. CDR1 is SQVTM, CDR2 ANQGSEA, per germline.

The rearrangement uses TRBV14 and TRBJ2-1; 7 nucleotides agree with TRBD1. The CDR3 sequence is 16 residues long. Germline assignment: CDR1 SGHDN and CDR2 FVKESK. J was trimmed by 4 bases and V by 0 bases; bases with no gene match: 6. The CDR3 reads CASSQDWGQTYNEQFF. The DNA of the CDR3 is TGTGCCAGCAGCCAAGATTGGGGACAGACTTACAATGAGCAGTTCTTC.

The V and J genes are TRBV28 and TRBJ2-1; a possible D gene is TRBD1 (5 bases). The germline V gene has CDR1 MDHEN and CDR2 SYDVKM. The germline V and J ends were trimmed by 6 bases and 7 bases, with 7 bases remaining between them. The CDR3 extends over 11 amino acids. Written as DNA, the CDR3 is TGTGCCAGCAGCAGGGTTAATGAGCAGTTCTTC. Amino acid sequence: CASSRVNEQFF.

V usage is TRBV10-2 and J usage is TRBJ2-5; TRBD2 matches at 8 bases. The closer fit of TRBJ2-7 to the DNA end suggests the J call may be wrong. The CDR3 contains 20 residues. Looked up from germline, CDR1 is WSHSY and CDR2 is SAAADI. CDR3 residues: CASSEGISGSLAGLSYEQYF. DNA for the CDR3: TGCGCCAGCAGTGAGGGAATCTCGGGTAGCCTAGCGGGCCTCTCCTACGAGCAGTACTTC.

The rearrangement links TRBV7-6 to TRBJ1-1, with unresolved D. The CDR3 consists of 13 residues. V was trimmed by 2 bases and J by 1 base, leaving 5 bases between them. Germline lookup yields CDR1 SGHVS and CDR2 FNYEAQ. This CDR3 is CASSLSRNTEAFF. The CDR3 DNA sequence: TGTGCCAGCAGCTTAAGCCGGAACACTGAAGCTTTCTTT.

This clone appeared a single time. The chain links TRBV7-9 to TRBJ2-1; D perhaps matches TRBD1 (6 bases). Trimming took off 2 bases at V and 5 bases at J, with 16 bases between the two ends. This CDR3 spans 16 amino acids. The germline V gene has CDR1 SEHNR and CDR2 FQNEAQ (reference sequence). CDR3 sequence: CASSLFGARGNNEQFF. DNA for the CDR3: TGTGCCAGCAGCTTATTCGGCGCCAGGGGTAACAATGAGCAGTTCTTC.

The rearrangement links TRBV5-8 to TRBJ1-5, with TRBD1 identical over 7 bases. Germline lookup yields CDR1 SGHTS and CDR2 YDEGEE. This CDR3 comprises 14 residues. V lost 3 bases and J lost 7; bases outside the gene matches: 7. The CDR3 loop reads CASSSGGQPQPQHF. CDR3 nucleotides: TGTGCCAGCAGCTCAGGGGGACAGCCCCAGCCCCAGCATTTT.

This clone has more than one count but fewer than ten. This chain links TRBV11-2 with TRBJ1-3; D unresolved. This CDR3 has 14 amino acids. V was shortened by 3 bases and J by 0 bases, with 6 bases between the two germline ends. The V gene's germline CDR1 is SGHAT and CDR2 FQNNGV. The CDR3, as DNA: TGTGCCAGCAGCTTCCCAGTCTCTGGAAACACCATATATTTT. Protein: CASSFPVSGNTIYF.

This clone has just a few counts. The J gene is TRBJ2-7, the V gene TRBV14; D possibly corresponds to TRBD1 (6 bases). This CDR3 is 15 amino acids long. Germline CDR1 is SGHDN and CDR2 is FVKESK. V lost 2 bases and J 2 bases, leaving 13 bases between the germline ends. CDR3 bases: TGTGCCAGCAGCCAAACAGGGTCGGAAACCTACGAGCAGTACTTC. It specifies CASSQTGSETYEQYF.

The CDR3 is CASSLVAGTGNTIYF. The CDR3 nucleotides read TGCGCCAGCAGCTTGGTGGCAGGAACTGGAAACACCATATATTTT. The V and J genes are TRBV5-1 and TRBJ1-3; D remains ambiguous. V lost 0 bases to trimming and J lost 2 bases, with 9 bases between them. The germline V gene has CDR1 SGHRS and CDR2 YFSETQ. This CDR3 region has 15 residues.

This chain joins TRBV9 and TRBJ2-5; D is perhaps TRBD2 (7 bases). Germline CDR1 SGDLS, CDR2 YYNGEE. Trimming stripped 7 bases from V and 5 bases from J, with 33 bases between. The CDR3 runs 19 residues. In DNA, the CDR3 is TGTGCCAGCGGCACGCCGCTACTCAGCGGGGAGGGGGTCGGGGAGACCCAGTACTTC. This sequence encodes CASGTPLLSGEGVGETQYF.

The rearrangement uses TRBV29-1 and TRBJ1-5; D not resolved. V lost 4 bases to trimming and J lost 5 bases, with 9 bases between them. Germline V gene lookup returns CDR1 SQVTM and CDR2 ANQGSEA. This CDR3 is built from 12 residues. CDR3 nucleotides: TGCAGCGTTGGGACGCGGGATCAGCCCCAGCATTTT. It encodes CSVGTRDQPQHF. Full variable domain (remainder filled in from reference TRBV29-1 and TRBJ1-5): SAVISQKPSRDICQRGTSLTIQCQVDSQVTMMFWYRQQPGQSLTLIATANQGSEATYESGFVIDKFPISRPNLTFSTLTVSNMSPEDSSIYLCSVGTRDQPQHFGDGTRLSIL.

This chain links TRBV9 with TRBJ1-5; D may be TRBD1 (5 bases). Germline V gene data show CDR1 as SGDLS and CDR2 as YYNGEE. V lost 0 bases and J lost 15, with 13 bases in between. CDR3 length: 12 residues. The CDR3 DNA reads TGTGCCAGCAGCGTAGATCAGGGCCCATTGCATTTT. Translation: CASSVDQGPLHF.

The CDR3 loop reads CASSTGQGANEQFF. The CDR3 DNA reads TGTGCCAGCAGCACGGGACAGGGGGCCAATGAGCAGTTCTTC. The chain links TRBV7-3 to TRBJ2-1; 12 positions agree with TRBD1. The V segment lost 5 bases and the J segment 6 bases; nucleotides outside the gene matches: 2. CDR1 is SGHTA, CDR2 FQGTGA, per germline. CDR3 length: 14 residues.

The chain links TRBV5-1 to TRBJ2-4; 12 bases map to TRBD2. The trim removed 5 bases at V and 9 bases at J, leaving 6 bases unmatched. The germline V gene has CDR1 SGHRS and CDR2 YFSETQ. This CDR3 comprises 14 residues. The CDR3 reads CASSFGLAGFIQYF. The CDR3 coding sequence is TGCGCCAGCAGTTTCGGACTAGCGGGGTTCATTCAGTACTTC. Full variable domain (outside the CDR3, taken from reference TRBV5-1 and TRBJ2-4): KAGVTQTPRYLIKTRGQQVTLSCSPISGHRSVSWYQQTPGQGLQFLFEYFSETQRNKGNFPGRFSGRQFSNSRSEMNVSTLELGDSALYLCASSFGLAGFIQYFGAGTRLSVL.

This chain connects TRBV10-3 to TRBJ1-3; 7 nucleotides align to TRBD1. Losses at the gene ends were 4 bases for V and 4 bases for J; bases not matched to a gene: 7. The CDR3 sequence is 15 residues long. CDR1 and CDR2 from the germline V gene are ENHRY and SYGVKD. CDR3 in DNA: TGTGCCATCAGTGGACAGGGTAATTCGGGAAACACCATATATTTT. Translating it yields CAISGQGNSGNTIYF.

This chain uses TRBV6-1 with TRBJ2-7, with 12 bases that match TRBD2. V trimming: 4 bases; J trimming: 2 bases; junction bases outside the gene matches: 6. The CDR3 has 16 amino acids. Germline CDR1 and CDR2: MNHNS and SASEGT. The CDR3 loop is CASSALLAGGAYEQYF. CDR3 in DNA: TGTGCCAGCAGTGCCCTACTAGCGGGGGGCGCCTACGAGCAGTACTTC.

The CDR3 DNA reads as TGTGCCAGCAGTTTAATAGCGGGAGGGTCCTACGAGCAGTACTTC. The encoded protein is CASSLIAGGSYEQYF. The V call is TRBV28, the J call TRBJ2-7, with 11 nucleotides matching TRBD2. The CDR3 sequence is 15 residues long. V was pared by 2 bases and J by 1 base, with 1 base of the junction left unmatched. From germline, CDR1 is MDHEN and CDR2 SYDVKM.

The table lists this clone with a count of one. The chain uses TRBV6-1 and TRBJ2-7, with 7 bases lining up with TRBD2. J gave up 9 bases and V 6 bases, and 17 bases lay outside the gene matches. The CDR3 spans 15 residues. Germline-derived CDR1 and CDR2 are MNHNS and SASEGT. The CDR3 sequence is CASRVGGNGRIGQYF. The CDR3 DNA reads as TGTGCCAGCAGGGTGGGAGGGAACGGACGTATAGGGCAGTACTTC.